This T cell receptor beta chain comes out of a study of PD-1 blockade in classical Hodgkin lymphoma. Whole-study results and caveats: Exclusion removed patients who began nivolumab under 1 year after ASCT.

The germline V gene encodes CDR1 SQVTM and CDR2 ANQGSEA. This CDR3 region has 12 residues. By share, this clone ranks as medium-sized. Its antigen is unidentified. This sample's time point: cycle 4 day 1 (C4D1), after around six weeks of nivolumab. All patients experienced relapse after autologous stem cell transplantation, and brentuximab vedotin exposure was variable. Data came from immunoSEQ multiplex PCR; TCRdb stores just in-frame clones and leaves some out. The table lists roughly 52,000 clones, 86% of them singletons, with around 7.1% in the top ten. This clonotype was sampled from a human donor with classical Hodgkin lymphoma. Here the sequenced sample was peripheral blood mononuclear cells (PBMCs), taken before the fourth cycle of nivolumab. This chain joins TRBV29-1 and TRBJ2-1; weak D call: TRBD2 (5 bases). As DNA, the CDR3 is TGCAGGGTAAAGAGCGGCTACAATGAGCAGTTCTTC. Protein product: CRVKSGYNEQFF.